This TCR beta chain was identified during a study of cytomegalovirus exposure and HLA in healthy donors. The CDR3 length is 15 residues. V lost 2 bases to trimming and J lost 9 bases; unmatched junction nucleotides: 10. The germline V gene has CDR1 SGHTA and CDR2 FQGNSA. It was with 60 Vbeta and 13 Jbeta primers that the PCR ran. Some clones are missing from TCRdb's copy, which holds only in-frame ones; the method was immunoSEQ multiplex PCR. This listing includes fewer than 130,000 clones. The TCR sequence derives from a man between 50 and 59 years old in good health and CMV-seronegative. The sequenced sample consisted of PBMCs. V usage is TRBV7-2 and J usage is TRBJ1-2, with 9 bases identical to TRBD1. The CDR3: CASSLTSGTGFSYTF. The CDR3 DNA reads TGTGCCAGCAGCTTAACTTCCGGGACAGGGTTTAGCTACACCTTC.